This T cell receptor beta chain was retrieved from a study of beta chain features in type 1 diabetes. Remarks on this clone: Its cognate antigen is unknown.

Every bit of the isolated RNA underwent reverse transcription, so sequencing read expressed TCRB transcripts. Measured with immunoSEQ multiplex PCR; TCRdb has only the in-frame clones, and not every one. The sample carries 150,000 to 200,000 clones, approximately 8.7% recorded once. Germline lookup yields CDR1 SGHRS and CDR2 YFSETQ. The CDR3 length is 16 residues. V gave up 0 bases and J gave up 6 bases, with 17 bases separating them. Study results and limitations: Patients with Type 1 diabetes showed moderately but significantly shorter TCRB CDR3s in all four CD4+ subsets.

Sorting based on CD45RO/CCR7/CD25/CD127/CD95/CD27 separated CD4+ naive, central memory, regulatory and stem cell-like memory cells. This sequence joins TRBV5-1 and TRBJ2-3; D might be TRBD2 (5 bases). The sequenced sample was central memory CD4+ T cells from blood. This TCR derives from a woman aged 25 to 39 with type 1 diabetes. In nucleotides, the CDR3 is TGCGCCAGCAGCTTGGCCCCCGCGGGCGGACGGGATACGCAGTATTTT. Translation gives CASSLAPAGGRDTQYF.